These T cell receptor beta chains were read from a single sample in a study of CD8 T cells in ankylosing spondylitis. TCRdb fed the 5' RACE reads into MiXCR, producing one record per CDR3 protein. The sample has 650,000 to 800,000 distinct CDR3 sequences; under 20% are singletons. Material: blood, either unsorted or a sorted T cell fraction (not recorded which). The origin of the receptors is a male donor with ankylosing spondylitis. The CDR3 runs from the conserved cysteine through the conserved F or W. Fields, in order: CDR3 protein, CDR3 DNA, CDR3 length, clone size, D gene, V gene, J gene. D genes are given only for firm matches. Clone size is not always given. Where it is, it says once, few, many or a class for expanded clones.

CDR3 protein: CASSLTGTNDYNEQFF; CDR3 DNA: TGTGCCAGCAGCCTCACAGGGACGAATGACTACAATGAGCAGTTCTTC; CDR3 length: 16; clone size: -; D gene: -; V gene: TRBV5-5; J gene: TRBJ2-1
CDR3 protein: CASSYGGGAGVNTEAFF; CDR3 DNA: TGTGCCAGCAGTTACGGGGGGGGAGCAGGGGTGAACACTGAAGCTTTCTTT; CDR3 length: 17; clone size: -; D gene: -; V gene: TRBV6-5; J gene: TRBJ1-1
CDR3 protein: CSARDEQRGQPQHF; CDR3 DNA: TGCAGTGCTAGAGATGAACAGAGAGGGCAGCCCCAGCATTTT; CDR3 length: 14; clone size: -; D gene: -; V gene: TRBV20-1; J gene: TRBJ1-5
CDR3 protein: CASSLVTEPSSYEQYF; CDR3 DNA: TGCGCCAGCAGCTTGGTAACAGAACCCTCCTCCTACGAGCAGTACTTC; CDR3 length: 16; clone size: few; D gene: -; V gene: TRBV5-1; J gene: TRBJ2-7
CDR3 protein: CASSSPGHFIGGANVLTF; CDR3 DNA: TGTGCCAGCAGTTCGCCGGGACATTTTATTGGTGGGGCCAACGTCCTGACTTTC; CDR3 length: 18; clone size: -; D gene: -; V gene: TRBV12-3/TRBV12-4; J gene: TRBJ2-6
CDR3 protein: CSASRDRGTEQYF; CDR3 DNA: TGCAGTGCTAGCCGGGACAGGGGTACCGAGCAGTACTTC; CDR3 length: 13; clone size: -; D gene: TRBD1; V gene: TRBV20-1; J gene: TRBJ2-7
CDR3 protein: CASSYSGTRGPGETQYF; CDR3 DNA: TGTGCCAGCAGTTACTCAGGGACGAGGGGGCCGGGGGAGACCCAGTACTTC; CDR3 length: 17; clone size: -; D gene: TRBD1; V gene: TRBV6-5; J gene: TRBJ2-5
CDR3 protein: CSAGDGSTDTQYF; CDR3 DNA: TGCAGTGCTGGCGACGGTAGCACAGATACGCAGTATTTT; CDR3 length: 13; clone size: -; D gene: -; V gene: TRBV20-1; J gene: TRBJ2-3
CDR3 protein: CASSPPSGKGEQYF; CDR3 DNA: TGTGCCAGCTCACCACCAAGCGGGAAAGGCGAGCAGTACTTC; CDR3 length: 14; clone size: few; D gene: TRBD2; V gene: TRBV18; J gene: TRBJ2-7
CDR3 protein: CASTMDSKNIQYF; CDR3 DNA: TGTGCCAGCACCATGGACAGCAAAAACATTCAGTACTTC; CDR3 length: 13; clone size: few; D gene: -; V gene: TRBV28; J gene: TRBJ2-4
CDR3 protein: CASRSGKQETQYF; CDR3 DNA: TGTGCCAGCCGCAGCGGGAAACAAGAGACCCAGTACTTC; CDR3 length: 13; clone size: few; D gene: TRBD2; V gene: TRBV11-3; J gene: TRBJ2-5
CDR3 protein: CASSPGRSETQYF; CDR3 DNA: TGTGCCAGCTCACCAGGCAGGTCGGAGACCCAGTACTTC; CDR3 length: 13; clone size: few; D gene: -; V gene: TRBV18; J gene: TRBJ2-5
CDR3 protein: CATSRDKAVRNTEAFF; CDR3 DNA: TGTGCCACCAGCAGAGATAAGGCCGTTAGGAACACTGAAGCTTTCTTT; CDR3 length: 16; clone size: many; D gene: -; V gene: TRBV15; J gene: TRBJ1-1
CDR3 protein: CASRGTFSSYEQYF; CDR3 DNA: TGTGCCAGCAGAGGGACTTTCAGCTCCTACGAGCAGTACTTC; CDR3 length: 14; clone size: -; D gene: -; V gene: TRBV6-1; J gene: TRBJ2-7
CDR3 protein: CASSLVYQRSANTGELFF; CDR3 DNA: TGTGCCAGCAGCTTAGTTTATCAGCGGTCCGCGAACACCGGGGAGCTGTTTTTT; CDR3 length: 18; clone size: few; D gene: -; V gene: TRBV11-2; J gene: TRBJ2-2
CDR3 protein: CASSRGLAGVPDEQYF; CDR3 DNA: TGCGCCAGCAGCAGGGGACTAGCGGGAGTTCCTGATGAGCAGTACTTC; CDR3 length: 16; clone size: -; D gene: TRBD2; V gene: TRBV5-1; J gene: TRBJ2-7
CDR3 protein: CASKPGTAEETQYF; CDR3 DNA: TGTGCCAGTAAACCGGGAACAGCTGAAGAGACCCAGTACTTC; CDR3 length: 14; clone size: few; D gene: -; V gene: TRBV2; J gene: TRBJ2-5
CDR3 protein: CASSAGTGWNTEAFF; CDR3 DNA: TGTGCCAGCAGCGCCGGGACAGGGTGGAACACTGAAGCTTTCTTT; CDR3 length: 15; clone size: few; D gene: TRBD1; V gene: TRBV9; J gene: TRBJ1-1
CDR3 protein: CAISTLGFGELFF; CDR3 DNA: TGTGCCATCAGCACCCTGGGGTTCGGGGAGCTGTTTTTT; CDR3 length: 13; clone size: few; D gene: -; V gene: TRBV10-3; J gene: TRBJ2-2
CDR3 protein: CSAPSGGHGYTF; CDR3 DNA: TGCAGTGCTCCCAGCGGGGGCCATGGCTACACCTTC; CDR3 length: 12; clone size: few; D gene: -; V gene: TRBV20-1; J gene: TRBJ1-2
CDR3 protein: CASSLTGEQPQHF; CDR3 DNA: TGTGCCAGCAGCTTAACTGGGGAACAGCCCCAGCATTTT; CDR3 length: 13; clone size: few; D gene: -; V gene: TRBV7-8; J gene: TRBJ1-5
CDR3 protein: CASSNPGFGYEQYF; CDR3 DNA: TGTGCCAGCAGTAACCCGGGATTCGGGTACGAGCAGTACTTC; CDR3 length: 14; clone size: -; D gene: -; V gene: TRBV27; J gene: TRBJ2-7
CDR3 protein: CASSLAGGGPGEQFF; CDR3 DNA: TGTGCCAGCAGCTTAGCGGGAGGGGGCCCGGGTGAGCAGTTCTTC; CDR3 length: 15; clone size: -; D gene: -; V gene: TRBV7-2; J gene: TRBJ2-1
CDR3 protein: CASSTGTGGRGYTF; CDR3 DNA: TGTGCCAGCAGTACCGGGACAGGGGGCCGGGGCTACACCTTC; CDR3 length: 14; clone size: -; D gene: TRBD1; V gene: TRBV12-3/TRBV12-4; J gene: TRBJ1-2
CDR3 protein: CASSAGDTGELFF; CDR3 DNA: TGTGCCAGCAGTGCAGGGGACACCGGGGAGCTGTTTTTT; CDR3 length: 13; clone size: many; D gene: -; V gene: TRBV6-4; J gene: TRBJ2-2
CDR3 protein: CASSPESGGAIHRYNEQFF; CDR3 DNA: TGTGCCAGCAGCCCAGAAAGCGGGGGGGCGATCCACCGCTACAATGAGCAGTTCTTC; CDR3 length: 19; clone size: -; D gene: TRBD2; V gene: TRBV7-6; J gene: TRBJ2-1
CDR3 protein: CASSEGEGAFYEQYF; CDR3 DNA: TGTGCCAGCAGCGAGGGGGAGGGGGCCTTCTACGAGCAGTACTTC; CDR3 length: 15; clone size: few; D gene: -; V gene: TRBV9; J gene: TRBJ2-7